The 8 T cell receptor beta chains below all came from one sample that was sequenced in a study of blood T cell repertoires in COVID-19. Sequencing was performed with immunoSEQ multiplex PCR; in TCRdb, only in-frame clones are kept and a portion is missing. The sample contains hundreds of thousands of clones, about 90% of which appear only once. Specimen: PBMCs or T cells enriched from blood (not recorded which). The receptors were gathered from a woman aged 25-40 years who had recovered from COVID-19.

The CDR3 nucleotides are TGCGCCAGCAGCGGTCGCGGCCCGAACACTGAAGCTTTCTTT. Protein product: CASSGRGPNTEAFF. This sequence joins TRBV4-1 and TRBJ1-1; D unresolved. CDR1 and CDR2 from the germline V gene are MGHRA and YSYEKL. The CDR3 has 14 amino acids. Trimming stripped 5 bases from V and 1 base from J, with 11 bases between.

CDR3 amino acids: CASSLERYPYEQYF. CDR3 sequence (DNA): TGTGCCAGCAGCTTAGAACGGTACCCTTACGAGCAGTACTTC. This sequence joins TRBV7-9 and TRBJ2-7; D not certain. V lost 1 base and J lost 4, with 11 bases in between. The CDR3 is made up of 14 amino acids. Germline lookup yields CDR1 SEHNR and CDR2 FQNEAQ (reference sequence). The full variable domain, rest sourced from reference TRBV7-9 and TRBJ2-7, is DTGVSQNPRHKITKRGQNVTFRCDPISEHNRLYWYRQTLGQGPEFLTYFQNEAQLEKSRLLSDRFSAERPKGSFSTLEIQRTEQGDSAMYLCASSLERYPYEQYFGPGTRLTVT.

The rearrangement joins TRBV4-1 to TRBJ2-7; D is unresolved. Germline loops: CDR1 MGHRA, CDR2 YSYEKL. V was trimmed by 1 base and J by 0 bases, leaving 10 bases between them. This CDR3 contains 15 residues. This CDR3 is CASSQGSGSSYEQYF. CDR3 in DNA: TGCGCCAGCAGCCAAGGATCGGGTAGCTCCTACGAGCAGTACTTC.

This clone was picked up one time. The V call is TRBV10-3, the J call TRBJ2-2; 13 bases fit TRBD2. From germline, CDR1 is ENHRY and CDR2 SYGVKD. There are 18 residues in the CDR3. J was trimmed by 4 bases and V by 2 bases; bases with no gene match: 7. The CDR3 region has the DNA TGTGCCATCAGTGAGACTAGCGGGGGGGCAGGTAGCACCGGGGAGCTGTTTTTT. Amino acid sequence: CAISETSGGAGSTGELFF.

The chain joins TRBV11-2 to TRBJ2-5; TRBD2 matches at 10 bases. The length of the CDR3 is 19 residues. Germline CDR1 is SGHAT and CDR2 is FQNNGV. Unmatched junction bases numbered 11, after V lost 0 bases and J lost 1 base. The CDR3 DNA follows: TGTGCCAGCAGCTTAGAGGGTGTTGCGGTAGCGGGGGGCCAAGAGACCCAGTACTTC. It translates to CASSLEGVAVAGGQETQYF.

This sequence joins TRBV29-1 and TRBJ1-2; possible D gene TRBD1, 6 bases. CDR3 size: 13 residues. V lost 0 bases and J 6 bases, leaving 11 bases between the germline ends. Germline values: CDR1 SQVTM, CDR2 ANQGSEA. The CDR3, as DNA: TGCAGCGTTGAAGAGGGGGCGATCGATGGCTACACCTTC. Its translation is CSVEEGAIDGYTF.

V and J are TRBV27 and TRBJ1-3; D gene ambiguous. CDR1 MNHEY and CDR2 SMNVEV come from the germline V gene (reference sequence). The CDR3 runs to 16 residues. The V gene lost 0 bases and the J gene lost 0 bases, with 9 bases spanning the gap. The CDR3 is CASSLSFAVSGNTIYF. In nucleotides, the CDR3 is TGTGCCAGCAGTTTATCGTTTGCGGTCTCTGGAAACACCATATATTTT.

This chain joins TRBV27 and TRBJ1-5; 9 bases align to TRBD1. CDR1 MNHEY and CDR2 SMNVEV come from the germline V gene (reference sequence). This CDR3 comprises 15 residues. With V trimmed by 0 bases and J by 7 bases, 4 bases remained unmatched. CDR3 bases: TGTGCCAGCAGTTTATCCGGGACAGGGAGCCAGCCCCAGCATTTT. Translated, it gives CASSLSGTGSQPQHF.